This T cell receptor (beta chain) was sequenced for a study of blood T cell repertoires in COVID-19. At the level of the study: The United States, Italy and Spain provided the acute and convalescent COVID-19 samples. PBMCs, B-cell-depleted T cells, or T cells were the source of the cDNA or gDNA that made up the material.

CDR3 length: 14 residues. The germline gives CDR1 GTSNPN, CDR2 SVGIG (reference sequence). The ends lost 1 base at V and 4 bases at J; junction bases unmatched: 2. Per the authors' pipeline: Nucleated cell number was recorded as an estimate derived from reference gene primer amplification. Generated by immunoSEQ multiplex PCR, the TCRdb table keeps only in-frame clones and is missing some. The D gene and trimming were derived from the DNA, and the V and J assignments and clone size from that table. Found here are just under 80,000 clones, roughly 80% of them singletons; the top ten hold 36%. This sequence originates from a woman between 65 and 79 years old with acute or convalescent COVID-19. This sequence joins TRBV30 and TRBJ2-5, with TRBD2 matching 11 bases. The specimen sequenced was peripheral blood. The CDR3 protein is CAWSEGLAGETQYF. CDR3 sequence (DNA): TGTGCCTGGAGTGAAGGACTAGCGGGAGAGACCCAGTACTTC.